This is a list of T cell receptor beta chains from one sample in a study of blood T cell repertoires in COVID-19. Profiled with immunoSEQ multiplex PCR; TCRdb holds only in-frame clones, not every one. The sample lists under 250,000 clones; 84% were seen once. Sample: peripheral blood. These TCRs come from a woman aged 40 to 55 who had recovered from COVID-19. The CDR3 runs from the conserved cysteine through the conserved F or W. The order of the fields is J gene, V gene, D gene, clone size, CDR3 DNA, CDR3 protein. D genes are given only for firm matches. Rows may omit the clone size; those that give it use once, few, many or a size class.

TRBJ1-5 | TRBV18 | TRBD1 | NA | TGTGCCAGCTCACCCTCAGGGGGCGACGGCAATCAGCCCCAGCATTTT | CASSPSGGDGNQPQHF
TRBJ2-5 | TRBV2 | NA | NA | TGTGCCAGCACCACGCTGGGGGACACCCAAGGGACCCAGTACTTC | CASTTLGDTQGTQYF
TRBJ1-4 | TRBV7-8 | NA | NA | TGTGCCAGCAGCCAGGGGAGGGGTGAAAAACTGTTTTTT | CASSQGRGEKLFF
TRBJ2-7 | TRBV6-1 | NA | NA | TGTGCCAGCAGTGAATCACAGGCCTACGAGCAGTACTTC | CASSESQAYEQYF
TRBJ2-5 | TRBV30 | NA | NA | TGTGCCTCACGCCGTGGGGGGGCCCAAGAGACCCAGTACTTC | CASRRGGAQETQYF
TRBJ1-2 | TRBV6-5 | NA | NA | TGTGCCAGCAGGGATCGAGGCCCTGTAATCTACGGCTACACCTTC | CASRDRGPVIYGYTF
TRBJ2-7 | TRBV15 | NA | few | TGTGCCACCAGCAGAGAAGCAGGGTTTTACGAGCAGTACTTC | CATSREAGFYEQYF
TRBJ2-4 | TRBV4-1 | NA | few | TGCGCCAGCAGCCAAGATAGGCGGGTAGCCAAAAACATTCAGTACTTC | CASSQDRRVAKNIQYF
TRBJ1-3 | TRBV5-1 | NA | NA | TGCGCCAGCAGCTTAAAGGGAGCTGGTGGAAACACCATATATTTT | CASSLKGAGGNTIYF
TRBJ2-3 | TRBV6-5 | TRBD1 | once | TGTGCCAGCAGCATAACAGGGGCTAGCACAGATACGCAGTATTTT | CASSITGASTDTQYF
TRBJ2-5 | TRBV10-2 | NA | NA | TGCGCCAGCAGGACCGGGAGCCCCCAAGAGACCCAGTACTTC | CASRTGSPQETQYF
TRBJ2-7 | TRBV4-1 | TRBD1 | once | TGCGCCAGCAGCCAAGGACAGGGGGCCTACGAGCAGTACTTC | CASSQGQGAYEQYF
TRBJ2-2 | TRBV5-1 | NA | NA | TGCGCCAGCAGCCCCGGTCCGACAGGGAACACCGGGGAGCTGTTTTTT | CASSPGPTGNTGELFF
TRBJ1-1 | TRBV6-6 | NA | NA | TGTGCCAGCACCCCCGGGGGGTTGAGTGAAGCTTTCTTT | CASTPGGLSEAFF
TRBJ2-3 | TRBV18 | TRBD1 | NA | TGTGCCAGCTCAGAGGACAGGGGGAAGACAGATACGCAGTATTTT | CASSEDRGKTDTQYF
TRBJ1-4 | TRBV3-1/TRBV3-2 | TRBD1 | NA | TGTGCCAGCTTCTCCAGGGACAGGAATAATGAAAAACTGTTTTTT | CASFSRDRNNEKLFF
TRBJ2-1 | TRBV27 | TRBD2 | NA | TGTGCCAGCAGGGCTAGCGGGGGGGCGAATGAGCAGTTCTTC | CASRASGGANEQFF
TRBJ2-1 | TRBV19 | TRBD2 | NA | TGTGCCAGTAGCTTTTCGGGGGGGAGAAATGAGCAGTTCTTC | CASSFSGGRNEQFF
TRBJ1-5 | TRBV7-2 | NA | NA | TGTGCCAGCAGCTTAGCGCGGACAGCCTGGCGCAATCAGCCCCAGCATTTT | CASSLARTAWRNQPQHF
TRBJ2-7 | TRBV11-2 | NA | few | TGTGCCAGCAGCTTCGTACAGTCCTCCTACGAGCAGTACTTC | CASSFVQSSYEQYF
TRBJ2-7 | TRBV5-6 | NA | NA | TGTGCCAGCAGACTGATAGGGGGTAAAGCCTACGAGCAGTACTTC | CASRLIGGKAYEQYF
TRBJ2-1 | TRBV13 | TRBD1 | once | TGTGCCAGCAGCCCGGGACAGGGGTGGTTCTTC | CASSPGQGWFF
TRBJ1-3 | TRBV12-3/TRBV12-4 | NA | NA | TGTGCCAGCTCGGGTTCTGGAAACACCATATATTTT | CASSGSGNTIYF
TRBJ2-2 | TRBV19 | TRBD2 | once | TGTGCCAGTAGTATGTCCGGGGGGGCTAGGGACACCGGGGAGCTGTTTTTT | CASSMSGGARDTGELFF
TRBJ2-7 | TRBV15 | NA | NA | TGTGCCACCAGCAGAGCGCGGCAGGGGAGCGAGCAGTACTTC | CATSRARQGSEQYF
TRBJ2-1 | TRBV29-1 | TRBD1 | NA | TGCAGCGTTGGGGGACAGGGGAATGAGCAGTTCTTC | CSVGGQGNEQFF
TRBJ2-1 | TRBV11-2 | TRBD1 | NA | TGTGCCAGCAGCACGCGATCAGGGGGTAGCTCCTACAATGAGCAGTTCTTC | CASSTRSGGSSYNEQFF
TRBJ1-3 | TRBV2 | TRBD1 | NA | TGTGCCAGCACTAGGGACAGGGGAGGAAACACCATATATTTT | CASTRDRGGNTIYF
TRBJ2-5 | TRBV11-2 | TRBD1 | NA | TGTGCCAGCAGCCGGGACAGGGGGCGAGAGACCCAGTACTTC | CASSRDRGRETQYF
TRBJ2-1 | TRBV5-1 | NA | NA | TGCGCCAGCAGCTTGATTGGCGGGTCATACACTGAGCAGTTCTTC | CASSLIGGSYTEQFF
TRBJ1-1 | TRBV27 | NA | NA | TGTGCCAGCAGTTTATGGGGCGGACTGAACACTGAAGCTTTCTTT | CASSLWGGLNTEAFF
TRBJ2-7 | TRBV6-5 | TRBD2 | NA | TGTGCCAGCAGTTACGCCGGGACTAGCTACGAGCAGTACTTC | CASSYAGTSYEQYF
TRBJ1-5 | TRBV6-5 | NA | NA | TGTGCCAGCAGCAGACAGTACAATCAGCCCCAGCATTTT | CASSRQYNQPQHF
TRBJ1-2 | TRBV28 | TRBD1 | NA | TGTGCCAGCATCCAGGGACAGAACTATGGCTACACCTTC | CASIQGQNYGYTF
TRBJ1-3 | TRBV28 | NA | NA | TGTGCCAGCAGTCCGGTGCTTACGGGGTCTGGAAACACCATATATTTT | CASSPVLTGSGNTIYF
TRBJ2-5 | TRBV25-1 | TRBD2 | NA | TGTGCCAGCAGTCTAGCGGGGGAGTCCGGGGCCCAGTACTTC | CASSLAGESGAQYF
TRBJ1-2 | TRBV4-1 | NA | NA | TGCGCCAGCAGCCTAGCGGTTGAGCCCCCCTATGGCTACACCTTC | CASSLAVEPPYGYTF
TRBJ1-3 | TRBV18 | TRBD1 | NA | TGTGCCAGCTCACCAGAGGGACAGGGGGCCCTCGGAAACACCATATATTTT | CASSPEGQGALGNTIYF
TRBJ1-6 | TRBV18 | NA | NA | TGTGCCAGCTCACAACTCAGGGTTCATAATTCACCCCTCCACTTT | CASSQLRVHNSPLHF
TRBJ2-2 | TRBV3-1/TRBV3-2 | NA | NA | TGTGCCAGCAGCCAAGCTATAGGGGAGCTGTTTTTT | CASSQAIGELFF
TRBJ1-2 | TRBV18 | NA | NA | TGTGCCAGCTCACCATCACTACAGGGTGATGGCTACACCTTC | CASSPSLQGDGYTF
TRBJ2-5 | TRBV2 | NA | once | TGTGCCAGCAGCACCAGTGTGACCCAGTACTTC | CASSTSVTQYF
TRBJ2-5 | TRBV18 | TRBD1 | few | TGTGCCAGCTCGCCGGGACAGGGGAGAGAGACCCAGTACTTC | CASSPGQGRETQYF
TRBJ1-3 | TRBV2 | TRBD1 | NA | TGTGCCAGCAGTTTACAGGGGGAAGGAAACACCATATATTTT | CASSLQGEGNTIYF
TRBJ1-2 | TRBV20-1 | NA | NA | TGCAGTGCTAGAGGTGTGGGCTCCAGCTCCTTC | CSARGVGSSSF
TRBJ1-3 | TRBV10-2 | NA | once | TGCGCCAGCATGGCAGTACACACCATATATTTT | CASMAVHTIYF
TRBJ1-1 | TRBV30 | NA | NA | TGTGCCTGGACCCCCCCGGTCAAGAACACTGAAGCTTTCTTT | CAWTPPVKNTEAFF
TRBJ1-1 | TRBV9 | NA | NA | TGTGCCAGCAGCCCACGTACAGGAGACATAAACACTGAAGCTTTCTTT | CASSPRTGDINTEAFF
TRBJ2-3 | TRBV10-3 | TRBD1 | NA | TGTGCCATCAGTGGCCGGGACAGGCGCGACACAGATACGCAGTATTTT | CAISGRDRRDTDTQYF
TRBJ1-1 | TRBV18 | TRBD1 | NA | TGTGCCAGCTCATCCGGGACAGGGGGCGAATTTGCTTTCTTT | CASSSGTGGEFAFF
TRBJ1-2 | TRBV7-2 | TRBD1 | NA | TGTGCCAGCAGCTTAGAGGGACAGGGGAACTATGGCTACACCTTC | CASSLEGQGNYGYTF
TRBJ2-7 | TRBV3-1/TRBV3-2 | NA | NA | TGTGCCCGCGGGGTTAGGGTTGGTAGGGAAGGCTACGAGCAGTACTTC | CARGVRVGREGYEQYF
TRBJ1-2 | TRBV10-3 | NA | few | TGTGCCATCACCCCACAGGTCCAGAACTATGGCTACACCTTC | CAITPQVQNYGYTF
TRBJ2-3 | TRBV27 | TRBD1 | NA | TGTGCCAGCAGCGAACAGGGGCTACGCACAGATACGCAGTATTTT | CASSEQGLRTDTQYF
TRBJ1-5 | TRBV27 | TRBD1 | NA | TGTGCCAGCTGGGACAGAGATCAGCCCCAGCATTTT | CASWDRDQPQHF